These 27 T cell receptor beta chains came from one sample sequenced in a study of blood T cells in healthy people across ages. Primed by a sample-barcoded 5' primer and a J-beta primer mix, a second PCR proceeded for about 6 to 11 cycles. TCRdb processed the 5' RACE reads anew with MiXCR; each CDR3 protein has one entry. In the table there are about 1 million distinct CDR3 sequences, 45% of which are singletons. Sequencing was carried out using blood. The receptor source for this set is an older woman in good health.

In its sample, this clonotype was seen a few times. The rearrangement links TRBV20-1 to TRBJ2-4, with D maybe TRBD1 (6 bases). The DNA matches TRBJ2-7 better at its end, which makes the J call doubtful. CDR1 and CDR2 (germline): DFQATT, SNEGSKA (reference sequence). This CDR3 has 15 residues. The CDR3 sequence is CSARGLGGEGYEQYF. The CDR3 DNA sequence: TGCAGTGCTAGAGGCCTAGGGGGAGAGGGGTACGAGCAGTACTTC.

The chain recombines TRBV6-6 with TRBJ1-2; no definite D call. CDR1 MNHNY and CDR2 SVGAGI come from the germline V gene (reference sequence). The CDR3 is made up of 13 amino acids. V shed 2 bases and J shed 8 bases, with 12 bases lying between them. The CDR3 sequence: CASSYPNTSGYTF. Here the CDR3 DNA reads TGTGCCAGCAGTTACCCAAATACCAGCGGCTACACCTTC.

This clonotype has only a few counts. The rearrangement links TRBV12-3 or TRBV12-4 to TRBJ1-4; 10 positions agree with TRBD1. The CDR3 is 14 residues long. After removal of 5 bases from V and 6 bases from J, the junction contained 3 bases not matched to a gene. DNA of the CDR3: TGTGCCAGCAGTCGGACAGGGGGGGATGAAAAACTGTTTTTT. This encodes CASSRTGGDEKLFF.

This chain connects TRBV14 to TRBJ2-7; 7 nucleotides match TRBD1. With 0 bases clipped from V and 2 bases from J, the junction kept 10 bases outside the gene matches. The CDR3 extends over 17 amino acids. Germline CDR1 is SGHDN and CDR2 is FVKESK. The CDR3 DNA sequence: TGTGCCAGCAGCCAAGATTTGGGGTGGGACAGCACCTACGAGCAGTACTTC. Its protein product is CASSQDLGWDSTYEQYF.

The CDR3 region is CAISVIAGGPYEQYF. The CDR3 region has the DNA TGTGCCATCAGTGTTATAGCGGGAGGGCCCTACGAGCAGTACTTC. This chain links TRBV10-3 with TRBJ2-7; 11 nucleotides agree with TRBD2. The CDR3 runs to 15 residues. CDR1 and CDR2 (germline): ENHRY, SYGVKD. Trimming at V came to 4 bases and at J to 2 bases, leaving 4 bases not matched to a gene.

The rearrangement links TRBV16 to TRBJ2-3; weak D call: TRBD1 (5 bases). The V gene's germline CDR1 is KGHSY and CDR2 FQNENV. V lost 0 bases to trimming and J lost 3 bases, with 7 bases between them. CDR3 size: 14 residues. Here the CDR3 DNA reads TGTGCCAGCAGCCAATCGGGGCGGACAGATACGCAGTATTTT. Translation: CASSQSGRTDTQYF.

Points on this clonotype: A much larger clone differs from this one at a single base, so this may be a read error. This chain connects TRBV5-1 to TRBJ2-3; D remains ambiguous. Germline values: CDR1 SGHRS, CDR2 YFSETQ. The length of the CDR3 is 14 residues. With 3 bases removed from V and 6 bases from J, the gap between germline ends came to 14 bases. In DNA, the CDR3 is TGCGCCAGCAGCTGGATTGATTCTTCCGATACGCAGTATTTT. The encoded protein is CASSWIDSSDTQYF.

Worth noting for this clonotype: A much larger clone is a single base away; this may be a read error. The chain links TRBV12-3 or TRBV12-4 to TRBJ2-5, with a tentative D call TRBD2 (6 bases). TRBJ2-7 explains the end of the DNA better; the J call may be wrong. This CDR3 contains 16 residues. The CDR3 sequence: CASSQTPGPAGYEQYF. The CDR3 region has the DNA TGTGCCAGCAGCCAGACGCCGGGACCAGCGGGCTACGAGCAGTACTTC.

V gene TRBV15 combines with J gene TRBJ2-2, with a possible D match to TRBD2 (5 bases). This CDR3 has 15 amino acids. V was pared by 0 bases and J by 7 bases, with 12 bases between. Germline assignment: CDR1 LNHNV and CDR2 YYDKDF (reference sequence). The CDR3 coding sequence is TGTGCCACCAGCAGAGACCGGGAAATGAACGGGGAGCTGTTTTTT. It is translated as CATSRDREMNGELFF.

The V and J genes are TRBV7-2 and TRBJ2-2, with D perhaps TRBD1 (6 bases). The CDR3 length is 16 residues. Trimming shortened V by 1 base and J by 0 bases, and 9 bases separated the two germline ends. Germline lookup yields CDR1 SGHTA and CDR2 FQGNSA. CDR3 amino acids: CASSLDREPNTGELFF. The DNA of the CDR3 is TGTGCCAGCAGCTTAGACAGGGAACCGAACACCGGGGAGCTGTTTTTT.

The chain combines TRBV20-1 with TRBJ2-7; TRBD1 matches at 10 bases. V shed 2 bases and J 5 bases; nucleotides not matched to a gene: 6. Per germline, CDR1 DFQATT and CDR2 SNEGSKA (reference sequence). CDR3 size: 14 residues. The CDR3 is CSARPDRGQHEQYF. CDR3 nucleotide sequence: TGCAGTGCTAGACCCGACAGGGGGCAGCACGAGCAGTACTTC.

The gene calls are TRBV29-1 and TRBJ2-3; D not resolved. The CDR3 is 11 amino acids. V was clipped by 5 bases and J by 2 bases, with 5 bases between them. Per the germline V gene, CDR1 is SQVTM and CDR2 is ANQGSEA. DNA of the CDR3: TGCAGCGTTCGATACACAGATACGCAGTATTTT. It yields the protein CSVRYTDTQYF.

The CDR3 DNA is TGCAGCGTCCGTAACGCGGGAAATACCTACGAGCAGTACTTC. It yields the protein CSVRNAGNTYEQYF. The chain uses TRBV29-1 and TRBJ2-4; tentatively, D is TRBD2 (6 bases). The J call may be faulty, since TRBJ2-7 better matches the DNA end. This CDR3 has 14 residues. The germline V gene has CDR1 SQVTM and CDR2 ANQGSEA.

Only a few counts were recorded for this clonotype. The chain employs TRBV15 and TRBJ2-7; 8 nucleotides agree with TRBD1. V lost 6 bases, J lost 4 bases, and 8 bases stayed unmatched. CDR3 length equals 14 residues. Germline lookup yields CDR1 LNHNV and CDR2 YYDKDF (reference sequence). The chain's CDR3 is CATRPDRGAYEQYF. CDR3 coding DNA: TGTGCCACCAGACCCGACAGGGGTGCGTACGAGCAGTACTTC.

V and J are TRBV27 and TRBJ2-5, with D perhaps given as TRBD1 or TRBD2 (5 bases each). The CDR3 sequence is 12 residues long. V lost 8 bases and J lost 0, with 7 bases in between. The germline CDR1 and CDR2 sequences are MNHEY and SMNVEV (reference sequence). CDR3 region: CASSGHQETQYF. The DNA for the CDR3 is TGTGCCAGCTCGGGACACCAAGAGACCCAGTACTTC.

This clonotype was recorded a few times. The J gene is TRBJ2-7, the V gene TRBV12-3 or TRBV12-4; D remains ambiguous. Between the trimmed V and J ends, which lost 5 bases and 5 bases, there was a span of 13 bases. The CDR3 totals 13 residues. Here the CDR3 reads CASSLPPFHEQYF. The CDR3 DNA reads TGTGCCAGCAGTCTCCCCCCCTTCCACGAGCAGTACTTC.

The chain has TRBV20-1 and TRBJ2-5; 8 nucleotides match TRBD1. The CDR3 is made up of 12 amino acids. Trimming took 4 bases from V and 5 from J; bases not matched to a gene: 3. CDR1 and CDR2 (germline): DFQATT, SNEGSKA (reference sequence). Here the CDR3 reads CSAKTGVETQYF. The CDR3 DNA follows: TGCAGTGCTAAGACAGGGGTCGAGACCCAGTACTTC.

V is TRBV2 and J is TRBJ2-5, with unresolved D. The last part of the DNA fits TRBJ2-7 better; the J call may be wrong. The CDR3 length is 12 residues. Per the germline V gene, CDR1 is SNHLY and CDR2 is FYNNEI. CDR3 coding DNA: TGTGCCAGCGGCAGGCCAACCTACGAGCAGTACTTC. It yields the protein CASGRPTYEQYF.

This chain joins TRBV12-3 or TRBV12-4 and TRBJ2-3; 10 bases agree with TRBD1. V was pared by 2 bases and J by 7 bases, with 9 bases of the junction left unmatched. The CDR3 is 16 residues long. CDR3 protein: CASSLRPGQGINTQYF. In DNA form, the CDR3 reads TGTGCCAGCAGTTTAAGGCCGGGACAGGGGATCAATACGCAGTATTTT.

The chain has TRBV6-6 and TRBJ1-2, with 7 bases fitting TRBD1. The trim removed 5 bases at V and 7 bases at J, leaving 7 bases unmatched. Germline loops: CDR1 MNHNY, CDR2 SVGAGI (reference sequence). This CDR3 has 13 amino acids. The CDR3 nucleotides are TGTGCCAGCAGTCCGACAGGGATGGGTGGCTACACCTTC. This translates into CASSPTGMGGYTF.

This rearrangement joins TRBV29-1 to TRBJ1-1; perhaps TRBD1 as D (6 bases). This CDR3 spans 11 amino acids. From germline, CDR1 is SQVTM and CDR2 ANQGSEA. V lost 4 bases to trimming and J lost 10 bases, with 13 bases between them. CDR3 amino acids: CSVARGHGAFF. The CDR3 DNA is TGCAGCGTTGCCCGGGGACATGGAGCTTTCTTT.

The sample holds a few counts of this clonotype. CDR3 coding DNA: TGTGCCACCAGCAGGTCCTTAGGGAAAGAGACCCAGTACTTC. This sequence encodes CATSRSLGKETQYF. The V gene is TRBV15, the J gene TRBJ2-5; D is undetermined. Trimming cost V 3 bases and J 3 bases, with 11 bases left between them. The CDR3 runs to 14 residues. CDR1 and CDR2 from the germline V gene are LNHNV and YYDKDF (reference sequence).

In this sample, this clonotype turned up many times. The rearrangement links TRBV11-2 to TRBJ2-3; D is perhaps TRBD2 (6 bases). Germline CDR1 and CDR2: SGHAT and FQNNGV. V dropped 2 bases and J dropped 0 bases, with 9 bases sitting between them. This CDR3 comprises 15 residues. CDR3 protein: CASSLLAVSTDTQYF. In DNA, the CDR3 is TGTGCCAGCAGCTTATTAGCGGTTAGCACAGATACGCAGTATTTT.

The CDR3 spells CAWKRRGTETQYF. Here the CDR3 DNA reads TGTGCCTGGAAAAGACGGGGGACGGAGACCCAGTACTTC. This chain connects TRBV30 to TRBJ2-5; maybe TRBD2 (6 bases). The germline CDR1 and CDR2 sequences are GTSNPN and SVGIG (reference sequence). The V end was cut by 4 bases, the J end by 5 bases, with 14 bases between. The CDR3 sequence is 13 residues long.

This sequence joins TRBV6-6 and TRBJ2-3, with D unclear. CDR1 is MNHNY and CDR2 is SVGAGI in the germline V gene (reference sequence). V lost 6 bases and J 6 bases, leaving 13 bases between the germline ends. The CDR3 spans 13 residues. The CDR3: CASRETSPDTQYF. The CDR3 nucleotides are TGTGCCAGCAGAGAGACATCGCCGGATACGCAGTATTTT.

The count of this clonotype is one. The chain couples TRBV9 to TRBJ2-5, with 7 bases matching TRBD2. The DNA end is a closer match to TRBJ2-7, so the J assignment may be wrong. CDR1 and CDR2 (germline): SGDLS, YYNGEE. This CDR3 is 15 amino acids long. CDR3 sequence reads: CASSVGGGGSCEQYF. CDR3 DNA: TGTGCCAGCAGCGTAGGGGGAGGCGGGAGTTGCGAGCAGTACTTC.

V gene TRBV5-6 combines with J gene TRBJ2-3; 14 positions agree with TRBD2. After removal of 4 bases from V and 9 bases from J, the junction contained 10 bases not matched to a gene. Germline CDR1 and CDR2: SGHDT and YYEEEE. The CDR3 is 16 amino acids. The chain's CDR3 is CASSNRPGLAGETQYF. Written as DNA, the CDR3 is TGTGCCAGCAGCAACCGGCCGGGACTAGCGGGAGAAACGCAGTATTTT.